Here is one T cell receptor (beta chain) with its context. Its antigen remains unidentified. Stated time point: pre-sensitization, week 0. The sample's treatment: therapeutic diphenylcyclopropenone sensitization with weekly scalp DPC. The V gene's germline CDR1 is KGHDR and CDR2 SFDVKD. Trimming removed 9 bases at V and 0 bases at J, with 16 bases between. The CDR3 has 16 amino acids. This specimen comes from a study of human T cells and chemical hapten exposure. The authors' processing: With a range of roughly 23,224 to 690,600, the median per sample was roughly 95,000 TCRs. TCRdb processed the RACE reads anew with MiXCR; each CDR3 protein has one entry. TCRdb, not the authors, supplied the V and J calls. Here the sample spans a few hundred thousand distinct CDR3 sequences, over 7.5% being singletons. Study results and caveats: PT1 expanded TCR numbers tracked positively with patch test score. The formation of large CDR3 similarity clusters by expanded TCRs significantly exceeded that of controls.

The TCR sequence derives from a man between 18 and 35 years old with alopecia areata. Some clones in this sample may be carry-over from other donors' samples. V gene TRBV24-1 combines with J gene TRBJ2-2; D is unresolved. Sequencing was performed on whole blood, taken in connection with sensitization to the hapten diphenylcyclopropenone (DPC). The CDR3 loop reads CATGPRTVTNTGELFF. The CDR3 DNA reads TGTGCCACCGGGCCGAGGACCGTAACGAACACCGGGGAGCTGTTTTTT.